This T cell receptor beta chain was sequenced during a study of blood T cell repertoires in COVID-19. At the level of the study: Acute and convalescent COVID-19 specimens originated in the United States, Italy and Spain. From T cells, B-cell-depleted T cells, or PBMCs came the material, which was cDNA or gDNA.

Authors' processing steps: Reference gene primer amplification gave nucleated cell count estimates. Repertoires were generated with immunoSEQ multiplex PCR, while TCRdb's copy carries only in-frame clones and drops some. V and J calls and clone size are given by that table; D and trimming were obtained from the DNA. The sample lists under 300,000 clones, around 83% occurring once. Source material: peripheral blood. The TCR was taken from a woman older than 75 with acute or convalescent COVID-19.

DNA of the CDR3: TGTGCCAGCAGACTAGCGGGGGGAGAGACCCAGTACTTC. Translation gives CASRLAGGETQYF. V usage is TRBV5-5 and J usage is TRBJ2-5; 12 bases line up with TRBD2. V shed 5 bases and J 4 bases; nucleotides not matched to a gene: 0. Germline V gene sequence: CDR1 SGHKS, CDR2 YYEKEE (reference sequence). This CDR3 contains 13 residues.